This T cell receptor (beta chain) was captured by sequencing in a study of cytomegalovirus exposure and HLA in healthy donors. With 60 Vbeta and 13 Jbeta primers, the PCR was carried out. Some clones are missing from TCRdb's copy, which holds only in-frame ones; the method was immunoSEQ multiplex PCR. This table has about 140,000 clones, about three quarters appearing once. The V and J ends lost 0 bases and 2 bases respectively, with 15 bases between them. The CDR3 loop spans 17 amino acids. Per germline, CDR1 PRHDT and CDR2 FYEKMQ (reference sequence). Regarding this clone: Its antigen is not identified.

Broader study findings: The study dropped some indistinguishable V segments, TRBV6-2 and TRBV6-3 among them.

The chain uses TRBV13 and TRBJ2-3, with D perhaps TRBD2 (6 bases). This TCR derives from a male donor in good health and CMV-seropositive. Sequenced: PBMCs. CDR3 sequence (DNA): TGTGCCAGCAGCTTAGGCCTTTTGGCGGGGTCCACAGATACGCAGTATTTT. Translated: CASSLGLLAGSTDTQYF.